This TCR beta chain was sequenced for a study of T cells in Graves' hyperthyroidism and ophthalmopathy. Study results and limitations: Expanded thyroid clonotypes (above 0.001) were mostly also found in blood.

Absent ophthalmopathy progression within 18 months defined stable Graves' hyperthyroidism. Lactation, pregnancy, other autoimmune disease or uncontrolled infection led to exclusion of patients. Template material for amplifying TCR beta CDR3 regions consisted of RNA transcripts. Initially, a first-round RT-PCR of the TCR CDR3 employed the HTBI primer set. TCRdb reprocessed the multiplex PCR reads with MiXCR, giving one entry per CDR3 protein. Counted here are about 540,000 distinct CDR3 sequences, about 45% occurring once; the ten biggest clones make up around 8%. In this sample, this clonotype turned up many times. Its antigen is undetermined. With V trimmed by 4 bases and J by 3 bases, 5 bases remained unmatched. The V gene's germline CDR1 is MNHNS and CDR2 SASEGT. The CDR3 runs 14 residues.

The sequence derives from a woman under 30 with Graves' hyperthyroidism. This rearrangement joins TRBV6-1 to TRBJ1-1; TRBD1 aligns across 7 bases. The sequenced sample was peripheral blood or thyroid tissue (not recorded which). The CDR3 region has the DNA TGTGCCAGCAGTGGGGACAGATATGACACTGAAGCTTTCTTT. As protein: CASSGDRYDTEAFF.